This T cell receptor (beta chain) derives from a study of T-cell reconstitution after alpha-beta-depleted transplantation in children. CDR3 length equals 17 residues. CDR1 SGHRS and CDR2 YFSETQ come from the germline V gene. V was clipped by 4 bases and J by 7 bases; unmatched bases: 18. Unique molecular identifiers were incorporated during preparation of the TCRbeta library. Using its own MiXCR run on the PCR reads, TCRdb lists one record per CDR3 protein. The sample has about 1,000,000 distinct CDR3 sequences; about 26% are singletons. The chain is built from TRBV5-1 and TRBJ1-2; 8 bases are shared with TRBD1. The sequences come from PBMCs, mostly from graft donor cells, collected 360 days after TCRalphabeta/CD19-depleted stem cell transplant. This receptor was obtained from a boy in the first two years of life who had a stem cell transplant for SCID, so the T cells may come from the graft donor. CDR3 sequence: CASSQESPRTGSRGYTF. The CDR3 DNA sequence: TGCGCCAGCAGCCAAGAATCCCCTCGGACAGGGTCGCGTGGCTACACCTTC.